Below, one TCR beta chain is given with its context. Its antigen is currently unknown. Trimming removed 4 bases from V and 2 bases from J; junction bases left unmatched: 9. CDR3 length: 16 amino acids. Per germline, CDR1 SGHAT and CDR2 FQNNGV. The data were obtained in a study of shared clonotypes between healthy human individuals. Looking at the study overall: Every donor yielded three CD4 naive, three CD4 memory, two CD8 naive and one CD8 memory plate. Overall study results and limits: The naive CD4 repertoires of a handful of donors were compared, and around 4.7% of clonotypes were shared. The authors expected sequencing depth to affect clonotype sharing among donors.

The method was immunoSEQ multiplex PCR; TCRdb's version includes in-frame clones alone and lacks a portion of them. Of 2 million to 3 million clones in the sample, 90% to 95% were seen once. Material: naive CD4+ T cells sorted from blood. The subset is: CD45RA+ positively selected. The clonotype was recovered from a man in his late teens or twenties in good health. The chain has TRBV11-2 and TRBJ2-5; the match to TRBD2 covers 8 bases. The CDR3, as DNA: TGTGCCAGCAGCTGGGTAGCGGGAAGCCTTCAAGAGACCCAGTACTTC. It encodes CASSWVAGSLQETQYF.